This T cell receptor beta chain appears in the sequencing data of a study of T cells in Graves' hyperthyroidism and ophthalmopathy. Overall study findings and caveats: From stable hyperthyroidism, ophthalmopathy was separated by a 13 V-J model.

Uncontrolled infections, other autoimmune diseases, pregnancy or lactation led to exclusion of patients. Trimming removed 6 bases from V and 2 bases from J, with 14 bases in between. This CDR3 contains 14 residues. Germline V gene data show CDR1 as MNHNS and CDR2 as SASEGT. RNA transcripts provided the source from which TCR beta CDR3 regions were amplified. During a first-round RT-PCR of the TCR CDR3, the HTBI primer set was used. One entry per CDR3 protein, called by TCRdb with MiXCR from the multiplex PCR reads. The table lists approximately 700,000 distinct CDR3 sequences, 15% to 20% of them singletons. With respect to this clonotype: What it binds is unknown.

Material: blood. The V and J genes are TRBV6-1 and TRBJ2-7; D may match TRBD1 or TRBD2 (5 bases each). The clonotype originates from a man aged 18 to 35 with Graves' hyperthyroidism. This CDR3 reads CASSPGPPPYEQYF. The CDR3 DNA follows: TGTGCCAGCAGCCCGGGACCACCTCCCTACGAGCAGTACTTC.